Below are 19 T cell receptor beta chains sequenced from a single sample in a study of blood T cell repertoires in COVID-19. Measured with immunoSEQ multiplex PCR; TCRdb has only the in-frame clones, and not every one. The repertoire has around 310,000 clones, roughly 90% of them found once; the top ten carry over 9%. The sequenced sample was PBMCs or T cells enriched from blood (not recorded which). All receptors derive from a woman in her 30s who had recovered from COVID-19.

This clone was observed a handful of times. The rearrangement joins TRBV10-3 to TRBJ1-2, with 10 bases identical to TRBD1. Germline-derived CDR1 and CDR2 are ENHRY and SYGVKD. The CDR3 is 14 amino acids. V was clipped by 10 bases and J by 7 bases; unmatched bases: 12. This CDR3 reads CATSVEDRGPGYTF. CDR3 sequence (DNA): TGTGCCACGTCGGTAGAAGACAGGGGGCCTGGCTACACCTTC.

The rearrangement uses TRBV5-1 and TRBJ2-1; D perhaps matches TRBD2 (6 bases). V lost 4 bases to trimming and J lost 0 bases, with 11 bases between them. In germline, CDR1 is SGHRS, CDR2 YFSETQ. CDR3 length equals 15 residues. The CDR3 reads CASSLNSGSYNEQFF. CDR3 nucleotides: TGCGCCAGCAGCCTCAATAGCGGCTCCTACAATGAGCAGTTCTTC.

This sequence joins TRBV12-3 or TRBV12-4 and TRBJ1-4; D remains unclear. The V end was cut by 8 bases, the J end by 0 bases, with 7 bases between. CDR3 length equals 13 residues. The CDR3 reads CASGEATNEKLFF. DNA of the CDR3: TGTGCCAGCGGGGAGGCAACTAATGAAAAACTGTTTTTT.

The V call is TRBV28, the J call TRBJ1-6; D not certain. The CDR3 covers 16 residues. Germline CDR1 and CDR2: MDHEN and SYDVKM. V was cut by 4 bases and J by 2 bases, with 12 bases left in between. In DNA form, the CDR3 reads TGTGCCAGCAGTTACACCGGCGGGCCCTATAATTCACCCCTCCACTTT. Translation: CASSYTGGPYNSPLHF.

The rearrangement links TRBV7-3 to TRBJ1-6; weak D call: TRBD1 (6 bases). The V and J ends lost 5 bases and 15 bases respectively, with 17 bases between them. The germline V gene encodes CDR1 SGHTA and CDR2 FQGTGA. CDR3 length: 13 amino acids. The DNA for the CDR3 is TGTGCCAGCAGCCCGACTACAGGGCATCACCTCCACTTT. Amino acid sequence: CASSPTTGHHLHF.

The chain uses TRBV2 and TRBJ2-7; 15 bases fit TRBD2. The V gene's germline CDR1 is SNHLY and CDR2 FYNNEI. V dropped 6 bases and J dropped 2; count of bases not matched to a gene: 17. The CDR3 totals 20 residues. CDR3 coding DNA: TGTGCCAGCAGACACAAGAAGGGACTAGCGGGAGGACCTCAACCCTACGAGCAGTACTTC. This gives the protein CASRHKKGLAGGPQPYEQYF.

The rearrangement links TRBV4-3 to TRBJ1-2, with D tentatively TRBD1 (6 bases). Deletions cut 0 bases from V and 3 bases from J, with 11 bases between. CDR1 is LGHNA and CDR2 is YSLEER in the germline V gene. The CDR3 is made up of 15 amino acids. CDR3 amino acids: CASSQDHRVHYGYTF. Here the CDR3 DNA reads TGCGCCAGCAGCCAAGACCACAGGGTCCACTATGGCTACACCTTC.

V gene TRBV15 combines with J gene TRBJ2-7, with 8 bases lining up with TRBD2. J was trimmed by 3 bases and V by 4 bases; bases with no gene match: 14. The length of the CDR3 is 17 residues. The V gene's germline CDR1 is LNHNV and CDR2 YYDKDF (reference sequence). CDR3 residues: CATSTIPGTSSGYEQYF. DNA for the CDR3: TGTGCCACCAGCACGATACCCGGGACTAGTAGTGGCTACGAGCAGTACTTC.

The rearrangement links TRBV3-1 (or the pseudogene TRBV3-2) to TRBJ2-5; D gene ambiguous. The germline gives CDR1 LGHDT, CDR2 YNNKEL (reference sequence). The CDR3 sequence is 16 residues long. V was clipped by 0 bases and J by 7 bases, with 18 bases between them. The CDR3 DNA sequence: TGTGCCAGCAGCCAAGATCGTCCAGGCACTCCAGGGACCCAGTACTTC. Its translation: CASSQDRPGTPGTQYF.

The rearrangement uses TRBV2 and TRBJ1-5, with a tentative D call TRBD1 (6 bases). The CDR3 has 15 residues. Germline assignment: CDR1 SNHLY and CDR2 FYNNEI. Trimming removed 6 bases from V and 3 bases from J, with 15 bases in between. The CDR3 loop is CASSVGGQSNQPQHF. The DNA for the CDR3 is TGTGCCAGCAGCGTCGGGGGGCAGTCCAATCAGCCCCAGCATTTT.

The J gene is TRBJ1-6, the V gene TRBV5-1; tentative D call: TRBD1 (5 bases). V was shortened by 5 bases and J by 8 bases, with 8 bases between the two germline ends. The CDR3 totals 12 residues. CDR1 is SGHRS, CDR2 YFSETQ, per germline. CDR3 DNA: TGCGCCAGCAGAAGGGACTATTCACCCCTCCACTTT. This encodes CASRRDYSPLHF.

This chain links TRBV18 with TRBJ2-1; the match to TRBD1 covers 8 bases. Germline lookup yields CDR1 KGHSH and CDR2 LQKENI. Unmatched junction bases numbered 10, after V lost 5 bases and J lost 1 base. This CDR3 comprises 17 residues. CDR3 nucleotides: TGTGCCAGCTCAGCGGGACAGGTGGTTCAGTCCTACAATGAGCAGTTCTTC. This sequence encodes CASSAGQVVQSYNEQFF.

The gene calls are TRBV19 and TRBJ2-7; 8 bases agree with TRBD2. Germline CDR1 is LNHDA and CDR2 is SQIVND (reference sequence). The J segment lost 2 bases and the V segment lost 2 bases, leaving 2 bases of the junction unmatched. This CDR3 spans 14 amino acids. CDR3 amino acids: CASSIIAGPYEQYF. Written as DNA, the CDR3 is TGTGCCAGTAGTATAATAGCGGGGCCCTACGAGCAGTACTTC.

The sample holds a few counts of this clone. The CDR3, as DNA: TGTGCCAGCAGCTTGTATAGCAATCAGCCCCAGCATTTT. It codes for CASSLYSNQPQHF. The chain joins TRBV5-6 to TRBJ1-5; D is ambiguous. The CDR3 consists of 13 residues. Between the trimmed V and J ends, which lost 1 base and 0 bases, there was a span of 2 bases. Per the germline V gene, CDR1 is SGHDT and CDR2 is YYEEEE.

The gene calls are TRBV9 and TRBJ2-1, with TRBD2 identical over 10 bases. Germline lookup yields CDR1 SGDLS and CDR2 YYNGEE. J lost 8 bases, V lost 0 bases, and 5 bases had no gene match. This CDR3 has 15 residues. CDR3 DNA sequence: TGTGCCAGCAGCGTAGGATCAGCGGGAGGGTATGAGCAGTTCTTC. As protein: CASSVGSAGGYEQFF. Using reference TRBV9 and TRBJ2-1 for the parts outside the CDR3, the full variable domain is DSGVTQTPKHLITATGQRVTLRCSPRSGDLSVYWYQQSLDQGLQFLIQYYNGEERAKGNILERFSAQQFPDLHSELNLSSLELGDSALYFCASSVGSAGGYEQFFGPGTRLTVL.

The rearrangement uses TRBV5-1 and TRBJ2-6, with TRBD2 matching over 16 bases. With V trimmed by 5 bases and J by 4 bases, 9 bases remained unmatched. There are 19 residues in the CDR3. Looked up from germline, CDR1 is SGHRS and CDR2 is YFSETQ. The CDR3 loop reads CASSYGTSGRASGANVLTF. The CDR3 region has the DNA TGCGCCAGCAGTTACGGGACTAGCGGGAGGGCCTCAGGGGCCAACGTCCTGACTTTC.

The chain links TRBV28 to TRBJ1-5, with D possibly TRBD1 on 5 matching bases. Looked up from germline, CDR1 is MDHEN and CDR2 is SYDVKM. The V end was cut by 7 bases, the J end by 8 bases, with 18 bases between. CDR3 length: 14 residues. CDR3 amino acids: CASTPDLTAKPQHF. The CDR3, as DNA: TGTGCCAGCACTCCCGACCTGACAGCCAAGCCCCAGCATTTT.

The chain combines TRBV9 with TRBJ1-6, with a tentative D call TRBD1 (6 bases). The V gene lost 3 bases and the J gene lost 10 bases, with 20 bases spanning the gap. The CDR3 is 16 residues long. The germline CDR1 and CDR2 sequences are SGDLS and YYNGEE. The CDR3 reads CASSGQTGWRDSPLHF. CDR3 in DNA: TGTGCCAGCAGCGGACAGACAGGTTGGCGTGACTCACCCCTCCACTTT.

V usage is TRBV7-9 and J usage is TRBJ2-2; D unclear. Trimming shortened V by 4 bases and J by 6 bases, and 6 bases separated the two germline ends. CDR1 SEHNR and CDR2 FQNEAQ come from the germline V gene (reference sequence). The CDR3 length is 12 residues. The CDR3 sequence: CASSSNSGELFF. CDR3 sequence (DNA): TGTGCCAGCAGCTCCAACTCCGGGGAGCTGTTTTTT.